The source of this T cell receptor (beta chain) is a study of follicular helper T cells after annual influenza vaccination. Notes on the study in general: Successive annual vaccinations recalled a recurrent oligoclonal ICOS+CD38+ cTfh response with influenza-specific clonotypes. Most later recoveries of Day 7 ICOS+CD38+ clones were ICOS-CD38- cTfh. Change in circulating plasmablasts correlated with ICOS+CD38+ cTfh clonality change.

The V gene lost 0 bases and the J gene lost 8 bases, with 13 bases spanning the gap. The germline V gene has CDR1 MNHEY and CDR2 SVGAGI. The CDR3 has 15 amino acids. The time point denotes: 2015-2016 season, pre-vaccination. ICOS+CD38+ and ICOS-CD38- fractions were sorted from non-naive CD4+CXCR5+PD-1+ cells. With respect to this clone: Its cognate antigen is unknown.

Assay: immunoSEQ multiplex PCR; the TCRdb copy retains only in-frame clones and omits some. Found here are about 9,400 clones, about 82% of them singletons; the top ten hold about 1.5%. Material: CXCR5+ CD38- circulating T follicular helper cells from blood, obtained on the day of influenza vaccination. The subset denotes: circulating Tfh, non-naive CD4+CXCR5+PD-1+ (ICOS+CD38+ or ICOS-CD38-). V and J are TRBV6-5 and TRBJ1-4; a weak D match, TRBD1 (6 bases). This clonotype was sampled from an adult who received the influenza vaccine. CDR3 amino acids: CASSYSRGAREKLFF. The CDR3 DNA sequence: TGTGCCAGCAGTTACTCTCGGGGGGCGCGGGAAAAACTGTTTTTT.